This TCR beta chain was recovered during a study of CD8+CD57+ T cells in acquired aplastic anemia (dated by TCRdb to between 2017 and 2018). About the full investigation: DNA extracted from sorted CD4+ and CD8+ cells had a mean of around 3.3 ug, with a range of roughly 0.17 to 27.4 ug. Healthy donor samples averaged around 9.8 million reads for CD4+ and about 12 million for CD8+ cells.

This clonotype appeared once. What this receptor recognizes is not known. Base quality data are lacking; no much larger clone is found one base away. One read offers little support. The study deep-sequenced TCR repertoires of sorted CD4+ and CD8+ blood T cells from severe aplastic anemia patients and healthy subjects. Ficoll-Paque density gradient centrifugation was used to isolate peripheral blood mononuclear cells. CD4+ and CD8+ T cells were sorted by FACS or magnetic beads before DNA extraction. TCR beta VDJ combination and CDR3 sequence profiling used genomic DNA as the template. TCR repertoire sequencing was run on an Illumina HiSeq 2000. Regarding the original processing steps: TRBV/TRBJ rearrangement plots, CDR3 size and DJ length profiles, and Simpson's diversity index were used to evaluate the repertoires. Whichever DNA sequence was most abundant in the deep sequencing data was defined as the immunodominant clone. CDR3 amino acid sequences were screened for sharing across subjects and compared with published repertoires and the VDJdb database. The public reads were reprocessed in TCRdb via fastp at Q25 and MiXCR, keeping in-frame beta chains. When rows share a CDR3 protein, they turn into one entry using the most common DNA and genes. The V and J calls here are based on TCRdb, not the publication. The sample includes 400,000 to 450,000 distinct CDR3 sequences, with just under 70% observed a single time. The top ten clonotypes cover under 5% of the sample.

Overall study results and their limits: Around 27 CD8+ CDR3 sequences were found in both patients and controls but appeared to be highly expressed in patients and within the immunodominant clones of the patients. CD8+ Simpson's diversity did not differ significantly between patients and healthy controls (P=0.060).

Sequencing was performed on sorted CD4+, CD8+, or CD8+CD57+ T cells (not recorded which) from PBMCs. This clonotype originated in a human donor in good health, serving as a control.

The CDR3 protein sequence reads: CASSLGGLGDSPLHF. The sequenced DNA: TGTGCCAGCAGTTTGGGAGGTTTGGGGGATTCACCCCTCCACTTT. The rearrangement joined TRBV12-3 or TRBV12-4 to TRBJ1-6, with a tentative D gene TRBD1 over 5 matching bases. A distance of 14 bases separates the germline ends of V and J, which lose 3 bases and 8 bases respectively. The CDR3 goes from the cysteine to the phenylalanine over 15 residues. The entry retains the CDR3 DNA only, 45 bases that are in frame from base 1.